Following are 9 T cell receptor beta chains from one sample sequenced in a study of OX40 agonist ivuxolimab in advanced cancers. Some clones are missing from TCRdb's copy, which holds only in-frame ones; the method was immunoSEQ multiplex PCR. The repertoire consists of 55,000 to 65,000 clones, with 75% to 90% occurring once and the leading ten covering roughly 2%. The sample in question was CD4+ or CD8+ T cells sorted from blood, obtained in a trial of the OX40 agonist ivuxolimab. These receptors were collected from an adult with an advanced solid tumor such as melanoma, head and neck, liver or kidney cancer.

The chain is built from TRBV7-2 and TRBJ2-1, with 11 positions matching TRBD2. V lost 4 bases to trimming and J lost 9 bases; unmatched junction nucleotides: 5. CDR3 size: 14 residues. Germline values: CDR1 SGHTA, CDR2 FQGNSA. CDR3 sequence reads: CASSYSGRDLEQFF. The CDR3 nucleotides are TGTGCCAGCAGCTATAGCGGGAGGGATCTTGAGCAGTTCTTC.

This CDR3 is CASSSDRGRGGYTF. For the CDR3, the DNA is TGCGCCAGCAGCTCGGACAGGGGGCGCGGTGGCTACACCTTC. The chain joins TRBV4-3 to TRBJ1-2; 11 nucleotides agree with TRBD1. The trim removed 5 bases at V and 7 bases at J, leaving 6 bases unmatched. Germline CDR1 LGHNA, CDR2 YSLEER. The CDR3 covers 14 residues.

V and J are TRBV28 and TRBJ2-7; 7 nucleotides align to TRBD2. V lost 7 bases to trimming and J lost 0 bases; unmatched junction nucleotides: 9. The CDR3 is 15 amino acids. Germline assignment: CDR1 MDHEN and CDR2 SYDVKM. CDR3 nucleotide sequence: TGTGCCAGCACTCAACGCGCTAGCGGCTCCTACGAGCAGTACTTC. Its translation: CASTQRASGSYEQYF. The whole variable domain, remainder taken from reference TRBV28 and TRBJ2-7, is DVKVTQSSRYLVKRTGEKVFLECVQDMDHENMFWYRQDPGLGLRLIYFSYDVKMKEKGDIPEGYSVSREKKERFSLILESASTNQTSMYLCASTQRASGSYEQYFGPGTRLTVT.

The chain joins TRBV13 to TRBJ2-7; 10 nucleotides agree with TRBD2. Per germline, CDR1 PRHDT and CDR2 FYEKMQ (reference sequence). This CDR3 contains 15 residues. Trimming removed 10 bases from V and 0 bases from J; junction bases left unmatched: 9. CDR3 protein: CATSKASGGSYEQYF. DNA of the CDR3: TGTGCCACCTCAAAAGCTAGCGGGGGCTCCTACGAGCAGTACTTC.

V gene TRBV30 combines with J gene TRBJ2-6; the D gene could be TRBD1 or TRBD2 (5 bases each). Germline V gene lookup returns CDR1 GTSNPN and CDR2 SVGIG (reference sequence). The CDR3 is made up of 14 amino acids. Trimming stripped 5 bases from V and 4 bases from J, with 12 bases between. The CDR3 DNA reads TGTGCCTGGGGACTGGGGCTCGGGGCCAACGTCCTGACTTTC. As protein: CAWGLGLGANVLTF.

The rearrangement joins TRBV7-9 to TRBJ1-2; D uncertain. With 4 bases removed from V and 3 bases from J, the gap between germline ends came to 6 bases. The CDR3 sequence is 12 residues long. Germline V lookup: CDR1 SEHNR, CDR2 FQNEAQ (reference sequence). The CDR3 DNA is TGTGCCAGCAGCTCAGTCGACTATGGCTACACCTTC. It is translated as CASSSVDYGYTF.

The V and J genes are TRBV9 and TRBJ1-4; 8 bases fit TRBD1. Trimming removed 3 bases from V and 8 bases from J; junction bases left unmatched: 9. Germline loops: CDR1 SGDLS, CDR2 YYNGEE. The CDR3 length is 15 residues. CDR3 sequence (DNA): TGTGCCAGCAGCGAAGACAGGGGAGGTCGGGAAAAACTGTTTTTT. This sequence encodes CASSEDRGGREKLFF.

On this clone itself: Other DNA sequences in this sample translate to the same CDR3. The rearrangement joins TRBV10-3 to TRBJ1-1; D is undetermined. V dropped 8 bases and J dropped 1 base, with 8 bases sitting between them. CDR1 ENHRY and CDR2 SYGVKD come from the germline V gene. This CDR3 spans 12 amino acids. CDR3: CAISDANTEAFF. Written as DNA, the CDR3 is TGTGCCATCTCTGATGCGAACACTGAAGCTTTCTTT.

V usage is TRBV27 and J usage is TRBJ1-5; D is ambiguous. The CDR3 totals 13 residues. The ends were cut back, 1 base at V and 6 bases at J, with 7 bases in the middle. Germline V CDR1 and CDR2: MNHEY, SMNVEV (reference sequence). The CDR3 DNA follows: TGTGCCAGCAGTTTATTTCGGGCTCAGCCCCAGCATTTT. Amino acid sequence: CASSLFRAQPQHF.